The entry below describes one T cell receptor (beta chain). The data originate from a study of shared clonotypes between healthy human individuals. Among the donors, all were Caucasian adults who lived in Nashville, Tennessee. The CDR3 loop spans 17 amino acids. The junction had 16 bases not matched to a gene; V was cut back by 0 bases and J by 8 bases. Germline-derived CDR1 and CDR2 are GTSNPN and SVGIG (reference sequence). Clones were read by immunoSEQ multiplex PCR, and TCRdb kept only the in-frame ones, dropping some. The sample lists millions of clones, 90% to 95% seen once, with 0.1% to 0.15% in the top ten.

Sequenced material: naive CD4+ T cells sorted from blood. The sample's subset: CD45RA+ positively selected. The chain couples TRBV30 to TRBJ2-1; TRBD2 agrees at 7 bases. The clonotype originates from a man aged 18 to 35 in good health. CDR3 sequence: CAWSVLLTAGVLDEQFF. CDR3 coding DNA: TGTGCCTGGAGTGTACTACTAACGGCGGGAGTATTGGATGAGCAGTTCTTC.